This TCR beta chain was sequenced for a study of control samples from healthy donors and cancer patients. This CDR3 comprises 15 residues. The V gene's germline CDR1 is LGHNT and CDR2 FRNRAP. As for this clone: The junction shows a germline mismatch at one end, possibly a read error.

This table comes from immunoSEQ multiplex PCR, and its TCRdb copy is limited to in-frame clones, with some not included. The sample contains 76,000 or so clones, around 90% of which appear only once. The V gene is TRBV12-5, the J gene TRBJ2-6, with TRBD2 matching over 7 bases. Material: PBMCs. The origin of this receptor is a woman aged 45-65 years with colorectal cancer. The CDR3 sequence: CACGWGGTGANVLTF. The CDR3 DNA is TGTGCTTGTGGTTGGGGGGGGACTGGGGCCAACGTCCTGACTTTC.